This TCR beta chain is from a study of blood T cell repertoires in COVID-19. Recovered participants had two consecutive negative NP/OP PCR tests, healthcare professional clearance, or symptom resolution. The CDR3 is 15 residues long. Losses at the gene ends were 6 bases for V and 8 bases for J; bases not matched to a gene: 9. Germline V gene data show CDR1 as MNHEY and CDR2 as SVGAGI. Assay: immunoSEQ multiplex PCR; the TCRdb copy retains only in-frame clones and omits some. The sample carries 250,000 to 300,000 clones, 65% to 90% recorded once. Sequencing was done on a sample of PBMCs or T cells enriched from blood (not recorded which). The receptor was derived from a man younger than 35 who had recovered from COVID-19. The chain is built from TRBV6-5 and TRBJ2-1; 11 bases agree with TRBD2. This CDR3 is CASRGYSGGADEQFF. DNA of the CDR3: TGTGCCAGCAGAGGATATAGCGGGGGGGCCGATGAGCAGTTCTTC.